This is a list of T cell receptor beta chains from one sample in a study of blood T cell repertoires in COVID-19. TCRdb's copy holds only in-frame clones and misses some; the assay was immunoSEQ multiplex PCR. This table holds about 160,000 clones, about four fifths found once. Sequenced material: peripheral blood. The receptors derive from a woman older than 75 with active or convalescent COVID-19. CDR3s include the opening cysteine and the closing phenylalanine or tryptophan. Each record gives: D gene, clone size, CDR3 length, J gene, V gene, CDR3 DNA, CDR3 protein. A D gene is named only where the DNA matches it firmly. Part of the rows lack a size; the others show once, few, many or a class for expanded clones.

d_gene: -
abundance: -
len: 13
j_gene: TRBJ1-1
v_gene: TRBV2
CDR3nt: TGTGCCAGCACCCTGGGGGGAAACACTGAAGCTTTCTTT
CDR3aa: CASTLGGNTEAFF

d_gene: -
abundance: -
len: 12
j_gene: TRBJ1-6
v_gene: TRBV19
CDR3nt: TGTGCCAGTAGTCTCGTTAATTCACCCCTCCACTTT
CDR3aa: CASSLVNSPLHF

d_gene: TRBD2
abundance: -
len: 16
j_gene: TRBJ2-2
v_gene: TRBV2
CDR3nt: TGTGCCAGCGGTATCGCGGGAGGGCCCCGGGACGGGGAGCTGTTTTTT
CDR3aa: CASGIAGGPRDGELFF

d_gene: TRBD1
abundance: once
len: 16
j_gene: TRBJ2-1
v_gene: TRBV27
CDR3nt: TGTGCCAGCAGTTTGAGGACAGGACAAAATTACAATGAGCAGTTCTTC
CDR3aa: CASSLRTGQNYNEQFF

d_gene: TRBD1
abundance: -
len: 14
j_gene: TRBJ2-5
v_gene: TRBV14
CDR3nt: TGTGCCAGCAGCCGCGACAGGGTCCCAGAGACCCAGTACTTC
CDR3aa: CASSRDRVPETQYF

d_gene: TRBD1
abundance: once
len: 14
j_gene: TRBJ2-1
v_gene: TRBV7-9
CDR3nt: TGTGCCAGCCGAGGACAGGGACTCTACAATGAGCAGTTCTTC
CDR3aa: CASRGQGLYNEQFF

d_gene: -
abundance: -
len: 13
j_gene: TRBJ2-5
v_gene: TRBV9
CDR3nt: TGTGCCAGCAGCGTATTCACAGGGGAGACCCAGTACTTC
CDR3aa: CASSVFTGETQYF

d_gene: -
abundance: -
len: 15
j_gene: TRBJ1-1
v_gene: TRBV5-1
CDR3nt: TGCGCCAGCAGCTTGGTAGGGCAGGGGAGCACTGAAGCTTTCTTT
CDR3aa: CASSLVGQGSTEAFF

d_gene: TRBD2
abundance: -
len: 15
j_gene: TRBJ2-5
v_gene: TRBV11-2
CDR3nt: TGTGCCAGCAGCTTAGGGCTAGCGGGAGGTTTGGCCCAGTACTTC
CDR3aa: CASSLGLAGGLAQYF

d_gene: -
abundance: -
len: 15
j_gene: TRBJ2-7
v_gene: TRBV7-2
CDR3nt: TGTGCCAGCAGCGTGGGACTTAATAATCAATACGAGCAGTACTTC
CDR3aa: CASSVGLNNQYEQYF

d_gene: -
abundance: -
len: 14
j_gene: TRBJ1-1
v_gene: TRBV7-8
CDR3nt: TGTGCCAGCAGGGGGCTGGGGTCGAACACTGAAGCTTTCTTT
CDR3aa: CASRGLGSNTEAFF

d_gene: TRBD2
abundance: -
len: 15
j_gene: TRBJ2-2
v_gene: TRBV6-5
CDR3nt: TGTGCCAGCATTCATCCGGGGGGGAGCGCCGGGGAGCTGTTTTTT
CDR3aa: CASIHPGGSAGELFF

d_gene: TRBD1
abundance: -
len: 14
j_gene: TRBJ1-1
v_gene: TRBV9
CDR3nt: TGTGCCAGCGATGGACAGGGGGGGAACACTGAAGCTTTCTTT
CDR3aa: CASDGQGGNTEAFF

d_gene: -
abundance: -
len: 16
j_gene: TRBJ1-6
v_gene: TRBV4-1
CDR3nt: TGCGCCAGCACCGGGTCCGGGTCTTGGTATAATTCACCCCTCCACTTT
CDR3aa: CASTGSGSWYNSPLHF

d_gene: -
abundance: -
len: 17
j_gene: TRBJ1-1
v_gene: TRBV3-1/TRBV3-2
CDR3nt: TGTGCCAGCAGCCAAGATATAGGCGGGGGGATGAACACTGAAGCTTTCTTT
CDR3aa: CASSQDIGGGMNTEAFF

d_gene: -
abundance: -
len: 12
j_gene: TRBJ2-5
v_gene: TRBV5-6
CDR3nt: TGTGCCAGCAGCAATCGCCAAGAGACCCAGTACTTC
CDR3aa: CASSNRQETQYF

d_gene: TRBD1
abundance: once
len: 16
j_gene: TRBJ1-1
v_gene: TRBV19
CDR3nt: TGTGCCAGTAGTGGAATACAGGGGCCCCTTAACACTGAAGCTTTCTTT
CDR3aa: CASSGIQGPLNTEAFF

d_gene: -
abundance: -
len: 15
j_gene: TRBJ1-4
v_gene: TRBV5-1
CDR3nt: TGCGCCAGCAGCGCCGGACAGACAACTAATGAAAAACTGTTTTTT
CDR3aa: CASSAGQTTNEKLFF

d_gene: TRBD1
abundance: -
len: 13
j_gene: TRBJ1-2
v_gene: TRBV7-9
CDR3nt: TGTGCCAGCAGCGAGACAGGGCCCTATGGCTACACCTTC
CDR3aa: CASSETGPYGYTF

d_gene: -
abundance: -
len: 13
j_gene: TRBJ2-1
v_gene: TRBV10-3
CDR3nt: TGTGCCATCAGTGAATCCGTAGTCGATGAGCAGTTCTTC
CDR3aa: CAISESVVDEQFF

d_gene: -
abundance: -
len: 13
j_gene: TRBJ2-2
v_gene: TRBV12-3/TRBV12-4
CDR3nt: TGTGCCAGCAGTCTACTAGCTTACGGGGAGCTGTTTTTT
CDR3aa: CASSLLAYGELFF

d_gene: TRBD2
abundance: few
len: 16
j_gene: TRBJ2-2
v_gene: TRBV12-5
CDR3nt: TGTGCTAGTGGCCCGGGACTAGCGAGTAACACCGGGGAGCTGTTTTTT
CDR3aa: CASGPGLASNTGELFF

d_gene: -
abundance: -
len: 16
j_gene: TRBJ1-2
v_gene: TRBV11-1
CDR3nt: TGTGCCAGCAGCTTTAGTACGGCAGGGCCTGACTATGGCTACACCTTC
CDR3aa: CASSFSTAGPDYGYTF

d_gene: -
abundance: -
len: 14
j_gene: TRBJ1-3
v_gene: TRBV7-9
CDR3nt: TGTGCCAGCAGCCGGGGGGGTGCTGGAAACACCATATATTTT
CDR3aa: CASSRGGAGNTIYF

d_gene: TRBD1
abundance: few
len: 18
j_gene: TRBJ2-1
v_gene: TRBV6-6
CDR3nt: TGTGCCAGCAGTCCGCGAAACTTGGACAGGGGTGCCTACAATGAGCAGTTCTTC
CDR3aa: CASSPRNLDRGAYNEQFF

d_gene: TRBD1
abundance: -
len: 14
j_gene: TRBJ1-1
v_gene: TRBV7-9
CDR3nt: TGTGCCAGCAGCATTAGGAGGACAGGGGGCGAAGCTTTCTTT
CDR3aa: CASSIRRTGGEAFF

d_gene: -
abundance: few
len: 15
j_gene: TRBJ2-2
v_gene: TRBV11-3
CDR3nt: TGTGCCAGCAGTCATGGAGGGCCGAACACCGGGGAGCTGTTTTTT
CDR3aa: CASSHGGPNTGELFF

d_gene: -
abundance: -
len: 13
j_gene: TRBJ1-5
v_gene: TRBV4-2
CDR3nt: TGTGCCAGCAGCCAAGAGGGGCGACAGCCCCAGCATTTT
CDR3aa: CASSQEGRQPQHF

d_gene: TRBD1
abundance: -
len: 15
j_gene: TRBJ1-2
v_gene: TRBV9
CDR3nt: TGTGCCAGCAGCGTAGTACCAGGGGGCCTAGATGGCTACACCTTC
CDR3aa: CASSVVPGGLDGYTF

d_gene: -
abundance: -
len: 13
j_gene: TRBJ2-5
v_gene: TRBV7-2
CDR3nt: TGTGCCAGCAGCCGCGAGCTGTGGGAGACCCAGTACTTC
CDR3aa: CASSRELWETQYF

d_gene: TRBD2
abundance: -
len: 14
j_gene: TRBJ2-5
v_gene: TRBV19
CDR3nt: TGTGCCAGTACTGGACTAGCGGGAGACGAGACCCAGTACTTC
CDR3aa: CASTGLAGDETQYF

d_gene: TRBD1
abundance: -
len: 13
j_gene: TRBJ1-5
v_gene: TRBV10-3
CDR3nt: TGTGCCATCGGGGACAGGGGAGATCAGCCCCAGCATTTT
CDR3aa: CAIGDRGDQPQHF

d_gene: TRBD1
abundance: once
len: 15
j_gene: TRBJ1-6
v_gene: TRBV15
CDR3nt: TGTGCCACCAGCGAATGGAGGGACAGCGAGACACCCCTCCACTTT
CDR3aa: CATSEWRDSETPLHF

d_gene: -
abundance: -
len: 13
j_gene: TRBJ1-1
v_gene: TRBV7-8
CDR3nt: TGTGCCAGCAGCTCATCAGGGAACACTGAAGCTTTCTTT
CDR3aa: CASSSSGNTEAFF

d_gene: TRBD1
abundance: -
len: 19
j_gene: TRBJ2-6
v_gene: TRBV5-6
CDR3nt: TGTGCCAGCAGCTTGGTTCTAGGGACAGCTTTACCTGGGGCCAACGTCCTGACTTTC
CDR3aa: CASSLVLGTALPGANVLTF

d_gene: TRBD2
abundance: -
len: 15
j_gene: TRBJ2-5
v_gene: TRBV7-6
CDR3nt: TGTGCCAGCAGCTTGAGTAGCGGGAGGAGTGAGACCCAGTACTTC
CDR3aa: CASSLSSGRSETQYF

d_gene: -
abundance: -
len: 15
j_gene: TRBJ2-5
v_gene: TRBV7-8
CDR3nt: TGTGCCAGCAGCCAGGGGGGATCTATTCTGGAGACCCAGTACTTC
CDR3aa: CASSQGGSILETQYF

d_gene: TRBD2
abundance: -
len: 15
j_gene: TRBJ2-3
v_gene: TRBV5-1
CDR3nt: TGCGCCAGCAGCTTCCCAGCGGGGAGCACAGATACGCAGTATTTT
CDR3aa: CASSFPAGSTDTQYF

d_gene: TRBD1
abundance: -
len: 15
j_gene: TRBJ1-2
v_gene: TRBV4-1
CDR3nt: TGCGCCAGCAGCCCTACACAGGGGGCTGGCTATGGCTACACCTTC
CDR3aa: CASSPTQGAGYGYTF

d_gene: -
abundance: few
len: 17
j_gene: TRBJ2-3
v_gene: TRBV4-1
CDR3nt: TGCGCCAGCAGCCAAGAGGGCACCACCACTAGCACAGATACGCAGTATTTT
CDR3aa: CASSQEGTTTSTDTQYF

d_gene: TRBD2
abundance: -
len: 14
j_gene: TRBJ2-1
v_gene: TRBV6-5
CDR3nt: TGTGCCAGCATCCCGGGACTAGCGCGTCCTGAGCAGTTCTTC
CDR3aa: CASIPGLARPEQFF

d_gene: TRBD1
abundance: -
len: 13
j_gene: TRBJ1-2
v_gene: TRBV7-3
CDR3nt: TGTGCCAGCAGCACAGGGGGTAACTATGGCTACACCTTC
CDR3aa: CASSTGGNYGYTF

d_gene: TRBD1
abundance: -
len: 16
j_gene: TRBJ1-6
v_gene: TRBV18
CDR3nt: TGTGCCAGCTCACCACAGGGACAGGGGATAGGTTCACCCCTCCACTTT
CDR3aa: CASSPQGQGIGSPLHF

d_gene: TRBD1
abundance: few
len: 14
j_gene: TRBJ1-2
v_gene: TRBV10-3
CDR3nt: TGTGCCATCAGCCGACTGGACAGGGACTATGGCTACACCTTC
CDR3aa: CAISRLDRDYGYTF

d_gene: TRBD2
abundance: once
len: 16
j_gene: TRBJ2-7
v_gene: TRBV9
CDR3nt: TGTGCCAGCAGCACGGGACTAGCGGGTTCCTCCTACGAGCAGTACTTC
CDR3aa: CASSTGLAGSSYEQYF

d_gene: -
abundance: -
len: 17
j_gene: TRBJ1-4
v_gene: TRBV4-1
CDR3nt: TGCGCCAGCAGCCAGAGGGCCAGAGAATCAACTAATGAAAAACTGTTTTTT
CDR3aa: CASSQRARESTNEKLFF

d_gene: TRBD2
abundance: once
len: 18
j_gene: TRBJ2-2
v_gene: TRBV3-1/TRBV3-2
CDR3nt: TGTGCCAGCAGCCAAGTACCCAGCGGGAATACCTTGACCGGGGAGCTGTTTTTT
CDR3aa: CASSQVPSGNTLTGELFF

d_gene: TRBD1
abundance: -
len: 13
j_gene: TRBJ1-1
v_gene: TRBV6-4
CDR3nt: TGTGCCAGCAGCAGGGACAGGGGAGCTGAAGCTTTCTTT
CDR3aa: CASSRDRGAEAFF

d_gene: -
abundance: -
len: 12
j_gene: TRBJ1-1
v_gene: TRBV3-1/TRBV3-2
CDR3nt: TGTGCCAGCAGCCAACGGACTTCTGAAGCTTTCTTT
CDR3aa: CASSQRTSEAFF

d_gene: -
abundance: -
len: 14
j_gene: TRBJ1-3
v_gene: TRBV19
CDR3nt: TGTGCCAGTAGTAGCCAGTTCCCTGGAAACACCATATATTTT
CDR3aa: CASSSQFPGNTIYF

d_gene: TRBD2
abundance: few
len: 15
j_gene: TRBJ2-1
v_gene: TRBV2
CDR3nt: TGTGCCAGCAGAGGGACTAGCGGGAGTCTCGGTGAGCAGTTCTTC
CDR3aa: CASRGTSGSLGEQFF

d_gene: TRBD1
abundance: -
len: 17
j_gene: TRBJ2-1
v_gene: TRBV18
CDR3nt: TGTGCCAGCTCACGGGTTCACGGGACAGCGGACTACAATGAGCAGTTCTTC
CDR3aa: CASSRVHGTADYNEQFF

d_gene: TRBD1
abundance: -
len: 12
j_gene: TRBJ2-7
v_gene: TRBV27
CDR3nt: TGTGCCAGCGGCGACAGGGGGGGCGAGCAGTACTTC
CDR3aa: CASGDRGGEQYF

d_gene: -
abundance: -
len: 13
j_gene: TRBJ2-7
v_gene: TRBV27
CDR3nt: TGTGCCAGCAGTGCCGGGACAAAGTACGAGCAGTACTTC
CDR3aa: CASSAGTKYEQYF

d_gene: -
abundance: once
len: 16
j_gene: TRBJ1-6
v_gene: TRBV19
CDR3nt: TGTGCCAGTAGTTCGTTGCTAAGCTCCTATAATTCACCCCTCCACTTT
CDR3aa: CASSSLLSSYNSPLHF

d_gene: TRBD2
abundance: -
len: 13
j_gene: TRBJ2-4
v_gene: TRBV5-1
CDR3nt: TGCGCCAGCAGAACCGGGGGGACTAACATTCAGTACTTC
CDR3aa: CASRTGGTNIQYF